The 32 T cell receptor beta chains reported below all come from one sample, sequenced in a study of CD8 T cells in Susac syndrome. Roughly 0.5 to 1 ug RNA was reverse transcribed with random hexamers. Each CDR3 protein gets one entry after TCRdb re-called the immunoSEQ multiplex PCR reads with MiXCR. The sample has 100,000 to 150,000 distinct CDR3 sequences, more than 90% seen once. Sequenced sample: CD4+ T cells from PBMCs. The receptors here all came from a human donor in good health.

The gene calls are TRBV28 and TRBJ2-7, with D uncertain. The germline V gene has CDR1 MDHEN and CDR2 SYDVKM. The V and J ends lost 6 bases and 3 bases respectively, with 18 bases between them. This CDR3 contains 15 residues. CDR3 nucleotide sequence: TGTGCCAGCAGCACAACCCCCCCGGCGCTCTACGAGCAGTACTTC. Translated, it gives CASSTTPPALYEQYF.

This chain connects TRBV2 to TRBJ2-2; a possible D gene is TRBD2 (5 bases). Per germline, CDR1 SNHLY and CDR2 FYNNEI. V was pared by 7 bases and J by 5 bases, with 20 bases between. The CDR3 length is 16 residues. DNA for the CDR3: TGTGCCAGCACCTCCGCGCGAGGGATATGGACCGGGGAGCTGTTTTTT. It yields the protein CASTSARGIWTGELFF.

The chain couples TRBV7-9 to TRBJ2-7; 10 bases are a match to TRBD1. The CDR3 has 17 amino acids. Germline assignment: CDR1 SEHNR and CDR2 FQNEAQ (reference sequence). The trim removed 7 bases at V and 4 bases at J, leaving 16 bases unmatched. CDR3 coding DNA: TGTGCCAGCACCTGGGGCTGGGTGTCGGGACAGGGGTACGAGCAGTACTTC. It is translated as CASTWGWVSGQGYEQYF.

V and J are TRBV5-1 and TRBJ2-5, with 8 nucleotides matching TRBD1. Germline CDR1 SGHRS, CDR2 YFSETQ. Unmatched junction bases numbered 6, after V lost 0 bases and J lost 2 bases. This CDR3 is 16 amino acids long. The CDR3 DNA reads as TGCGCCAGCAGCTTGGATGGCAGGGGGCGGCAAGAGACCCAGTACTTC. It yields the protein CASSLDGRGRQETQYF. Filled out from reference TRBV5-1 and TRBJ2-5, the complete variable domain reads KAGVTQTPRYLIKTRGQQVTLSCSPISGHRSVSWYQQTPGQGLQFLFEYFSETQRNKGNFPGRFSGRQFSNSRSEMNVSTLELGDSALYLCASSLDGRGRQETQYFGPGTRLLVL.

This sequence joins TRBV6-2 or TRBV6-3 and TRBJ2-7; D is undetermined. This CDR3 region has 11 residues. The germline V gene has CDR1 MNHEY and CDR2 SVGEGT. Deletions cut 9 bases from V and 3 bases from J, with 9 bases between. CDR3 sequence: CASTDLYEQYF. CDR3 DNA sequence: TGTGCCAGTACGGACCTCTACGAGCAGTACTTC.

CDR3: CASSQERTAGNTIYF. The DNA for the CDR3 is TGTGCCAGCAGCCAAGAACGGACAGCCGGAAACACCATATATTTT. This sequence joins TRBV3-1 and TRBJ1-3; a weak D match, TRBD1 (6 bases). This CDR3 region has 15 residues. Trimming took 0 bases from V and 4 from J, leaving 10 bases between them. Germline CDR1 reads LGHDT; CDR2 reads YNNKEL (reference sequence).

The chain is built from TRBV2 and TRBJ1-2; no reliable D call. Per germline, CDR1 SNHLY and CDR2 FYNNEI. V shed 7 bases and J shed 2 bases, with 11 bases lying between them. CDR3 size: 13 residues. CDR3 amino acids: CASKEGVNYGYTF. CDR3 bases: TGTGCCAGCAAAGAGGGAGTGAACTATGGCTACACCTTC.

The genes are TRBV30 and TRBJ2-1, with TRBD2 identical over 12 bases. The CDR3 runs to 11 residues. V trimming: 4 bases; J trimming: 14 bases; junction bases outside the gene matches: 3. Germline lookup yields CDR1 GTSNPN and CDR2 SVGIG (reference sequence). The CDR3 loop reads CAWKSSGREFF. The CDR3 bases are TGTGCCTGGAAGTCTAGCGGGAGGGAGTTCTTC.

The chain has TRBV28 and TRBJ2-7; 7 bases map to TRBD1. This CDR3 contains 15 residues. Trimming removed 1 base from V and 0 bases from J; junction bases left unmatched: 3. The germline V gene has CDR1 MDHEN and CDR2 SYDVKM. The CDR3 is CASSLFRDSSYEQYF. CDR3 in DNA: TGTGCCAGCAGTTTATTCCGGGACAGCTCCTACGAGCAGTACTTC. Using reference TRBV28 and TRBJ2-7 for the parts outside the CDR3, the full variable domain is DVKVTQSSRYLVKRTGEKVFLECVQDMDHENMFWYRQDPGLGLRLIYFSYDVKMKEKGDIPEGYSVSREKKERFSLILESASTNQTSMYLCASSLFRDSSYEQYFGPGTRLTVT.

The chain is built from TRBV27 and TRBJ2-3, with D maybe TRBD1 (6 bases). The CDR3 has 15 amino acids. Trimming cost V 5 bases and J 2 bases, with 14 bases left between them. Germline lookup yields CDR1 MNHEY and CDR2 SMNVEV (reference sequence). In nucleotides, the CDR3 is TGTGCCAGCAGTGACCGGGACAAGGTCACAGATACGCAGTATTTT. It codes for CASSDRDKVTDTQYF.

The chain recombines TRBV7-2 with TRBJ1-1; D possibly corresponds to TRBD1 (5 bases). Germline V gene data show CDR1 as SGHTA and CDR2 as FQGNSA. V shed 2 bases and J shed 3 bases, with 10 bases lying between them. The CDR3 runs 14 residues. The CDR3 coding sequence is TGTGCCAGCAGCTTAAACGGGGCGGACACTGAAGCTTTCTTT. As protein: CASSLNGADTEAFF. Variable domain in full (rest from reference TRBV7-2 and TRBJ1-1): GAGVSQSPSNKVTEKGKDVELRCDPISGHTALYWYRQSLGQGLEFLIYFQGNSAPDKSGLPSDRFSAERTGGSVSTLTIQRTQQEDSAVYLCASSLNGADTEAFFGQGTRLTVV.

The rearrangement uses TRBV15 and TRBJ2-1; 12 positions match TRBD2. V gave up 8 bases and J gave up 5 bases; unmatched junction bases: 4. The CDR3 loop spans 14 amino acids. Germline assignment: CDR1 LNHNV and CDR2 YYDKDF (reference sequence). CDR3: CATLTSGRHNEQFF. The CDR3 bases are TGTGCCACCCTCACTAGCGGGAGGCACAATGAGCAGTTCTTC.

This chain uses TRBV18 with TRBJ2-7; D perhaps matches TRBD1 (6 bases). The CDR3 contains 14 residues. The germline V gene encodes CDR1 KGHSH and CDR2 LQKENI. V gave up 5 bases and J gave up 3 bases, with 14 bases separating them. The CDR3: CASSVGTGFYEQYF. CDR3 coding DNA: TGTGCCAGCTCAGTGGGAACAGGGTTCTACGAGCAGTACTTC.

The CDR3 sequence is CASSYPAGNQPQHF. CDR3 DNA: TGTGCCAGCAGTTACCCGGCAGGGAATCAGCCCCAGCATTTT. The rearrangement joins TRBV6-6 to TRBJ1-5, with D possibly matching TRBD1 (5 bases). Trimming stripped 2 bases from V and 4 bases from J, with 9 bases between. The CDR3 runs to 14 residues. Looked up from germline, CDR1 is MNHNY and CDR2 is SVGAGI (reference sequence).

This rearrangement joins TRBV19 to TRBJ2-5; 8 bases fit TRBD2. Germline V gives CDR1 LNHDA, CDR2 SQIVND (reference sequence). V lost 0 bases to trimming and J lost 5 bases; unmatched junction nucleotides: 8. The CDR3 loop spans 16 amino acids. DNA for the CDR3: TGTGCCAGTAGTATAGACGGAGCGGGAGTCCGGGAGACCCAGTACTTC. Translation gives CASSIDGAGVRETQYF.

The chain has TRBV4-2 and TRBJ2-7; TRBD2 matches at 8 bases. The CDR3 is 14 residues long. V shed 3 bases and J 3 bases; nucleotides not matched to a gene: 4. Germline-derived CDR1 and CDR2 are LGHNA and YNFKEQ. This chain's CDR3 is CASSQAGGGYEQYF. The CDR3 bases are TGTGCCAGCAGCCAGGCGGGAGGCGGCTACGAGCAGTACTTC.

The gene calls are TRBV27 and TRBJ2-7; 8 bases fit TRBD1. In germline, CDR1 is MNHEY, CDR2 SMNVEV (reference sequence). The CDR3 runs 13 residues. J lost 5 bases, V lost 3 bases, and 3 bases had no gene match. CDR3 nucleotides: TGTGCCAGCAGTTTCACCAGGGGGCACGAGCAGTACTTC. Amino acids: CASSFTRGHEQYF.

This chain joins TRBV3-1 and TRBJ1-2, with D possibly matching TRBD1 (5 bases). Germline CDR1 reads LGHDT; CDR2 reads YNNKEL (reference sequence). V lost 1 base to trimming and J lost 2 bases, with 11 bases between them. The CDR3 spans 15 residues. CDR3 DNA sequence: TGTGCCAGCAGCCAAGGGGGAGGGACCAACTATGGCTACACCTTC. Translation gives CASSQGGGTNYGYTF. Together with reference TRBV3-1 and TRBJ1-2, the CDR3 gives the full variable domain: DTAVSQTPKYLVTQMGNDKSIKCEQNLGHDTMYWYKQDSKKFLKIMFSYNNKELIINETVPNRFSPKSPDKAHLNLHINSLELGDSAVYFCASSQGGGTNYGYTFGSGTRLTVV.

This clonotype was picked up one time. This chain joins TRBV5-1 and TRBJ2-7, with D unresolved. Trimming took off 1 base at V and 1 base at J, with 9 bases between the two ends. The germline V gene encodes CDR1 SGHRS and CDR2 YFSETQ. This CDR3 has 14 residues. The CDR3 DNA is TGCGCCAGCAGCTTGAAGGCTGGATCCTACGAGCAGTACTTC. Amino acid sequence: CASSLKAGSYEQYF.

V and J are TRBV11-2 and TRBJ1-2; D uncertain. The ends were cut back, 0 bases at V and 5 bases at J, with 7 bases in the middle. The CDR3 is 13 amino acids. Per the germline V gene, CDR1 is SGHAT and CDR2 is FQNNGV. The CDR3 spells CASSLDPAYGYTF. The DNA for the CDR3 is TGTGCCAGCAGCTTAGATCCAGCGTATGGCTACACCTTC. The whole variable domain, remainder taken from reference TRBV11-2 and TRBJ1-2, is EAGVAQSPRYKIIEKRQSVAFWCNPISGHATLYWYQQILGQGPKLLIQFQNNGVVDDSQLPKDRFSAERLKGVDSTLKIQPAKLEDSAVYLCASSLDPAYGYTFGSGTRLTVV.

The V gene is TRBV6-5, the J gene TRBJ1-1, with 7 nucleotides matching TRBD1. The V gene end was trimmed by 5 bases and the J gene end by 8 bases; junction bases not matched to a gene: 11. Germline V gene sequence: CDR1 MNHEY, CDR2 SVGAGI. The CDR3 runs to 14 residues. The chain's CDR3 is CASSATGWRGEAFF. The DNA of the CDR3 is TGTGCCAGCAGTGCGACAGGGTGGCGGGGAGAAGCTTTCTTT.

The V gene is TRBV7-9, the J gene TRBJ1-5; no clear D gene. CDR3 length: 12 amino acids. V lost 2 bases to trimming and J lost 5 bases, with 4 bases between them. Germline V gene data show CDR1 as SEHNR and CDR2 as FQNEAQ (reference sequence). Here the CDR3 DNA reads TGTGCCAGCAGCTTAATGGATCAGCCCCAGCATTTT. It specifies CASSLMDQPQHF.

This chain connects TRBV18 to TRBJ2-5; D gene unclear. The CDR3 is 14 amino acids. Trimming shortened V by 0 bases and J by 5 bases, and 10 bases separated the two germline ends. In germline, CDR1 is KGHSH, CDR2 LQKENI. The CDR3 protein is CASSPPANVETQYF. The CDR3 DNA reads as TGTGCCAGCTCACCACCTGCGAACGTGGAGACCCAGTACTTC.

The chain links TRBV19 to TRBJ1-5; 7 bases line up with TRBD1. V lost 2 bases and J lost 4; bases outside the gene matches: 2. The CDR3 spans 14 residues. Looked up from germline, CDR1 is LNHDA and CDR2 is SQIVND (reference sequence). This chain's CDR3 is CASSILTGNQPQHF. The CDR3 coding sequence is TGTGCCAGTAGTATATTGACAGGGAATCAGCCCCAGCATTTT.

This chain connects TRBV5-1 to TRBJ2-1; D remains unclear. The CDR3 covers 14 residues. V lost 4 bases and J 5 bases, leaving 13 bases between the germline ends. Germline assignment: CDR1 SGHRS and CDR2 YFSETQ. This chain's CDR3 is CASSPFGENNEQFF. CDR3 coding DNA: TGCGCCAGCAGCCCGTTCGGAGAGAACAATGAGCAGTTCTTC.

The chain has TRBV27 and TRBJ1-1; possibly TRBD1 for D (6 bases). CDR1 is MNHEY, CDR2 SMNVEV, per germline (reference sequence). With 5 bases removed from V and 4 bases from J, the gap between germline ends came to 17 bases. This CDR3 is built from 15 residues. The CDR3 DNA reads TGTGCCAGCAGTCCCTGGGAGGGGGTAGTCACTGAAGCTTTCTTT. Its translation is CASSPWEGVVTEAFF.

Here the CDR3 DNA reads TGTGCCAGTAGTATGCAGGGGAAGAAGTCCTACGAGCAGTACTTC. Encoded protein: CASSMQGKKSYEQYF. The chain couples TRBV19 to TRBJ2-7; maybe TRBD1 (6 bases). Looked up from germline, CDR1 is LNHDA and CDR2 is SQIVND (reference sequence). V gave up 3 bases and J gave up 1 base, with 13 bases separating them. This CDR3 contains 15 residues. The variable domain in full, with the rest retrieved from reference TRBV19 and TRBJ2-7, is DGGITQSPKYLFRKEGQNVTLSCEQNLNHDAMYWYRQDPGQGLRLIYYSQIVNDFQKGDIAEGYSVSREKKESFPLTVTSAQKNPTAFYLCASSMQGKKSYEQYFGPGTRLTVT.

This clonotype was seen a few times. The chain recombines TRBV12-3 or TRBV12-4 with TRBJ2-7, with D perhaps TRBD1 (6 bases). The CDR3 totals 14 residues. V gave up 2 bases and J gave up 2 bases, with 10 bases separating them. In DNA, the CDR3 is TGTGCCAGCAGTTTATCAGGGGCCCCCTACGAGCAGTACTTC. It codes for CASSLSGAPYEQYF.

This clonotype has only a few counts. The chain recombines TRBV29-1 with TRBJ1-1; D uncertain. The CDR3 covers 12 residues. Germline V gives CDR1 SQVTM, CDR2 ANQGSEA. Trimming cost V 4 bases and J 0 bases, with 6 bases left between them. The CDR3 DNA is TGCAGCGTTGGACGTCTGAACACTGAAGCTTTCTTT. Protein sequence: CSVGRLNTEAFF.

CDR3 nucleotide sequence: TGTGCCAGCAGCCGTCGACAGGGGGCGAGCGGCACTGAAGCTTTCTTT. This encodes CASSRRQGASGTEAFF. The chain uses TRBV3-1 and TRBJ1-1, with 10 bases that match TRBD1. The germline gives CDR1 LGHDT, CDR2 YNNKEL (reference sequence). The CDR3 totals 16 residues. J gave up 4 bases and V 4 bases, and 9 bases lay outside the gene matches.

The chain has TRBV20-1 and TRBJ1-1; D call uncertain. Germline V gene lookup returns CDR1 DFQATT and CDR2 SNEGSKA (reference sequence). V gave up 6 bases and J gave up 0 bases, with 14 bases separating them. This CDR3 is built from 14 residues. DNA of the CDR3: TGCAGTGCCCCGGACCCCAGGCTGAACACTGAAGCTTTCTTT. This encodes CSAPDPRLNTEAFF.

The chain has TRBV3-1 and TRBJ1-1; D might be TRBD1 (6 bases). The germline V gene has CDR1 LGHDT and CDR2 YNNKEL (reference sequence). V lost 4 bases, J lost 1 base, and 16 bases lay in between. CDR3 length equals 16 residues. Written as DNA, the CDR3 is TGTGCCAGCAGCCCGATCTCCTCGACAGGGAACACTGAAGCTTTCTTT. It codes for CASSPISSTGNTEAFF.